This T cell receptor (beta chain) stems from a study of T cell responses to AZD1222 COVID-19 vaccine. General observations from the study: At 160-218 and 743-854, vaccine-associated CD4 TCRs were dominant, and they spanned spike. Scientists sampled the repertoires only once the peak T cell response had passed. The sample set comprised mostly white British donors with more females, and clonal diversity was possibly underestimated. Regions left unmutated in variants are reportedly the target of nearly half of spike-specific TCRs.

The repertoire was sequenced with immunoSEQ multiplex PCR; TCRdb's copy has only in-frame clones and lacks some. This sample has 150,000 to 200,000 clones, with more than 75% found just once. Note on this clone: The antigen is not known.

The germline V and J ends were trimmed by 10 bases and 11 bases, with 12 bases remaining between them. From germline, CDR1 is LNHDA and CDR2 SQIVND (reference sequence). This CDR3 has 10 amino acids. The material sequenced was peripheral blood, taken on day 0 of MenACWY control vaccination. The clonotype comes from an adult in good health. This chain connects TRBV19 to TRBJ1-5; D gene uncertain. CDR3 protein: CATSFGTQHF. In DNA form, the CDR3 reads TGTGCCACCTCATTCGGGACCCAGCATTTT.